The clone carrying this T cell receptor beta chain was observed many times. Its antigen remains unidentified. TCRdb used MiXCR to reprocess the 5' RACE reads, holding one entry per CDR3 protein. Altogether approximately 1.8 million distinct CDR3 sequences are present, roughly a third being singletons, with the ten largest covering around 0.25%. This sample is part of a study of identical twins. Study-level points and caveats: Clonotypes of the beta chain that were abundant in cord blood carried fewer insertions (memory repertoires showed none). Weaker excess twin sharing was seen among beta out-of-frame sequences.

This CDR3 is built from 13 residues. V lost 2 bases and J 3 bases, leaving 6 bases between the germline ends. In germline, CDR1 is KGHDR, CDR2 SFDVKD. The chain uses TRBV24-1 and TRBJ2-5; D perhaps matches TRBD1 (6 bases). Sequencing was carried out using cord blood. The TCR comes from a newborn girl in good health. The CDR3 protein is CATSDWDKETQYF. The CDR3 DNA reads TGTGCCACCAGTGATTGGGACAAAGAGACCCAGTACTTC.